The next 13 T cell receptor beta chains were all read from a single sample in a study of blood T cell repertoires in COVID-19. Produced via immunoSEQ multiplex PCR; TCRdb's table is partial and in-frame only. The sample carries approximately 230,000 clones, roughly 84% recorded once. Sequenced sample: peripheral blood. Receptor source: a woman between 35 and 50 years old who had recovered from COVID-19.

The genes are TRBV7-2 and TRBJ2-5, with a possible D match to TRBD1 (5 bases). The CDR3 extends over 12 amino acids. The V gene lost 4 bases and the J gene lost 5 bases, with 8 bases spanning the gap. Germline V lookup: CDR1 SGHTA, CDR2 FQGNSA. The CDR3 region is CASSSHRETQYF. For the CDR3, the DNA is TGTGCCAGCAGCTCCCACAGGGAGACCCAGTACTTC. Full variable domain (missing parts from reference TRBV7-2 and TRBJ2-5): GAGVSQSPSNKVTEKGKDVELRCDPISGHTALYWYRQSLGQGLEFLIYFQGNSAPDKSGLPSDRFSAERTGGSVSTLTIQRTQQEDSAVYLCASSSHRETQYFGPGTRLLVL.

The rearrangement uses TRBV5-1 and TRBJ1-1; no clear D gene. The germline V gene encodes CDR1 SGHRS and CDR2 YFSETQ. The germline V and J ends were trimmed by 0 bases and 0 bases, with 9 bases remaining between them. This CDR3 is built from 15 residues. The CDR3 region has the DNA TGCGCCAGCAGCTTGGATGGCGGAATGAACACTGAAGCTTTCTTT. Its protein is CASSLDGGMNTEAFF.

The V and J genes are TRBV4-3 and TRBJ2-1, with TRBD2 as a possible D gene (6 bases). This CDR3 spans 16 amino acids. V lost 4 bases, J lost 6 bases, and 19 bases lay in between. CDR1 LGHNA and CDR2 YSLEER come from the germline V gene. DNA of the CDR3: TGCGCCAGCAGCCCCTTTGCCGGAGGGCCGGGCAATGAGCAGTTCTTC. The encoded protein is CASSPFAGGPGNEQFF.

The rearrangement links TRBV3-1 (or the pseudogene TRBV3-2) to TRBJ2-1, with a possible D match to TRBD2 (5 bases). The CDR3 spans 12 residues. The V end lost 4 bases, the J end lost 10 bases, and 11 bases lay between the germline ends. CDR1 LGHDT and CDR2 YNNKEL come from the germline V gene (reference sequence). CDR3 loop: CASSRGQIEQFF. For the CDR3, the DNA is TGTGCCAGCAGCCGCGGGCAGATAGAGCAGTTCTTC.

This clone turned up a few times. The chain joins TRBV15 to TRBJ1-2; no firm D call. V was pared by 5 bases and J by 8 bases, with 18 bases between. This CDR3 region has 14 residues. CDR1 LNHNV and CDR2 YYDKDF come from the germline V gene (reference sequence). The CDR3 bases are TGTGCCACCAGCGCGACCCTAACAGCCATGGGCTACACCTTC. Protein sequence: CATSATLTAMGYTF.

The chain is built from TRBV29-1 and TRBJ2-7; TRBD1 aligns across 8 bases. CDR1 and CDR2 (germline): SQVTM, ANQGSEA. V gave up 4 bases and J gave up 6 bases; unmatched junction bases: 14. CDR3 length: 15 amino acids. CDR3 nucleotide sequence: TGCAGCGTTGTACAGGGGGGATCATTCCCCGGCGAGCAGTACTTC. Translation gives CSVVQGGSFPGEQYF.

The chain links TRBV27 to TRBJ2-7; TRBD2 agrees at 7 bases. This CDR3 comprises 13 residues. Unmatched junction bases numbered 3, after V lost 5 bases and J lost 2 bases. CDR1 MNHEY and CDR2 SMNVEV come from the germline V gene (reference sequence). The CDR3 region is CASSRGVTYEQYF. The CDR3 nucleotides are TGTGCCAGCAGTCGGGGGGTGACCTACGAGCAGTACTTC.

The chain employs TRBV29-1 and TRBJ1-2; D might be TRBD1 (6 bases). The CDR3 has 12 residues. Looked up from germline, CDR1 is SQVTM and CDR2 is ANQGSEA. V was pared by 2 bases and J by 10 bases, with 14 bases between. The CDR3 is CSVEKSGVDYTF. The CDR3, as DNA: TGCAGCGTTGAAAAGTCAGGGGTTGACTACACCTTC. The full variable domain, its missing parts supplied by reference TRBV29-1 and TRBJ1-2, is SAVISQKPSRDICQRGTSLTIQCQVDSQVTMMFWYRQQPGQSLTLIATANQGSEATYESGFVIDKFPISRPNLTFSTLTVSNMSPEDSSIYLCSVEKSGVDYTFGSGTRLTVV.

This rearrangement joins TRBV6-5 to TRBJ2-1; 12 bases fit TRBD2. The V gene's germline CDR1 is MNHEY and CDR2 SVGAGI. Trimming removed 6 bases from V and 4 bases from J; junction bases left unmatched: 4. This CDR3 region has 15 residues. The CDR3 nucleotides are TGTGCCAGCAGGCTGGGACTAGCGGGTTACAATGAGCAGTTCTTC. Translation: CASRLGLAGYNEQFF.

The CDR3 protein is CASSHGGLATNEKLFF. DNA for the CDR3: TGTGCCAGCAGCCATGGAGGGTTGGCAACTAATGAAAAACTGTTTTTT. The chain carries TRBV3-1 (or the pseudogene TRBV3-2) and TRBJ1-4, with no clear D. V dropped 3 bases and J dropped 0 bases, with 11 bases sitting between them. The CDR3 has 16 amino acids. CDR1 and CDR2 from the germline V gene are LGHDT and YNNKEL (reference sequence).

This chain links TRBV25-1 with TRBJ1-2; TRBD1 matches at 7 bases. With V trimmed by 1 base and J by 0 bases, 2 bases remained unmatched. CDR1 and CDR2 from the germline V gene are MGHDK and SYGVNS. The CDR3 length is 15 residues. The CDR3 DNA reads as TGTGCCAGCAGTGAATCCGGGACAGCTAACTATGGCTACACCTTC. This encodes CASSESGTANYGYTF.

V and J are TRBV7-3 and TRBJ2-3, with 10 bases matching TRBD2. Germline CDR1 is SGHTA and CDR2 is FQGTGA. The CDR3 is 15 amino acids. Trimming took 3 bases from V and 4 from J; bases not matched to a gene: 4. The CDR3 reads CASSFIAGGADTQYF. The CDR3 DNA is TGTGCCAGCAGCTTTATAGCGGGAGGTGCAGATACGCAGTATTTT. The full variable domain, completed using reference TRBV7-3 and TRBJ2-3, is GAGVSQTPSNKVTEKGKYVELRCDPISGHTALYWYRQSLGQGPEFLIYFQGTGAADDSGLPNDRFFAVRPEGSVSTLKIQRTERGDSAVYLCASSFIAGGADTQYFGPGTRLTVL.

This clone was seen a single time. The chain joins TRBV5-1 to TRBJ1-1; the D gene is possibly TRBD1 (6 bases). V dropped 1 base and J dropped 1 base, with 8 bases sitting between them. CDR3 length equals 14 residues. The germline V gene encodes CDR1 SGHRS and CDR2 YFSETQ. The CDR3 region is CASSLTGQNTEAFF. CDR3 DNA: TGCGCCAGCAGCTTGACAGGGCAGAACACTGAAGCTTTCTTT.